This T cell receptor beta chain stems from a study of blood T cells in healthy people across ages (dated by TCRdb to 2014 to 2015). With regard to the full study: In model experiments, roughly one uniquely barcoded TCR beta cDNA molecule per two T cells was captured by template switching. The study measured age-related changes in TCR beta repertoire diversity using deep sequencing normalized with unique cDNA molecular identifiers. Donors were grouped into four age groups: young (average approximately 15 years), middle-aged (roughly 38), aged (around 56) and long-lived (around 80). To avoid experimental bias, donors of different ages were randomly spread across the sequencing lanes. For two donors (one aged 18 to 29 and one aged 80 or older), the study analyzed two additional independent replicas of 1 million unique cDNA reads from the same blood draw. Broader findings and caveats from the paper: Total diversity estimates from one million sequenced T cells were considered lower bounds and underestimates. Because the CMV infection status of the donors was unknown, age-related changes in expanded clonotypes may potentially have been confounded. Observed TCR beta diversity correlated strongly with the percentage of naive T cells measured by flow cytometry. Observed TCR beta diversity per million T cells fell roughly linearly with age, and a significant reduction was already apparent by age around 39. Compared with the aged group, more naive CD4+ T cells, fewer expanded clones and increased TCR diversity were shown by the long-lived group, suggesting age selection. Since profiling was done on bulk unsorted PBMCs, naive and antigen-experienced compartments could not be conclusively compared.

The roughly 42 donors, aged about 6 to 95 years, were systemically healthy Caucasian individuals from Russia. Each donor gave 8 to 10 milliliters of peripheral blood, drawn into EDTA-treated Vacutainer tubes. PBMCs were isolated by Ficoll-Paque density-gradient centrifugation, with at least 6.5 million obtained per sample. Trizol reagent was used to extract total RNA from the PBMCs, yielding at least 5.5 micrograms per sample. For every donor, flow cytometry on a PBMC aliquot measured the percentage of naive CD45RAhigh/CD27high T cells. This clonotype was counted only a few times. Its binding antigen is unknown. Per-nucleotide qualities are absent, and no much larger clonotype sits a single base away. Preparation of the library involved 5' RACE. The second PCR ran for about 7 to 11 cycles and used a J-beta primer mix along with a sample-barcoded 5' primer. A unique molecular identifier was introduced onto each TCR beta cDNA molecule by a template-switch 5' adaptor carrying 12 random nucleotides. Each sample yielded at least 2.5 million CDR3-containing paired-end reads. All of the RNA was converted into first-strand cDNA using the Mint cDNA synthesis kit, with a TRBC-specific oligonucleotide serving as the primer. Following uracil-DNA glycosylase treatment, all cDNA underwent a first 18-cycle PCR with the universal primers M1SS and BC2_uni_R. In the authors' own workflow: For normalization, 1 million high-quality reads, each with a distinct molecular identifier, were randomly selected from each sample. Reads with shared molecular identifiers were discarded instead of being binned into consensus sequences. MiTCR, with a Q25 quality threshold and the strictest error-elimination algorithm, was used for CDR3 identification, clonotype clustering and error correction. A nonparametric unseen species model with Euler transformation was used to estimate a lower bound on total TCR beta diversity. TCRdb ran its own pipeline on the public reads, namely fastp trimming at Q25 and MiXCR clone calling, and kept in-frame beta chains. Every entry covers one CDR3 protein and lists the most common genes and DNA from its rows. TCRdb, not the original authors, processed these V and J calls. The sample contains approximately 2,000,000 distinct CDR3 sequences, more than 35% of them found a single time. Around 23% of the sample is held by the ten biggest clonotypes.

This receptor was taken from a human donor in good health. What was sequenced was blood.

This receptor carries the CDR3 CSARGGAEAFF. The bases read TGCAGTGCTAGGGGTGGCGCCGAAGCTTTCTTT. Recombination connected TRBV20-1 to TRBJ1-1; the D gene identity is not certain. The CDR3 runs 11 residues from the cysteine to the phenylalanine. Of the read, only the CDR3 DNA is kept; its 33 bases are in frame from base 1. In the germline V gene (reference sequence), CDR1 corresponds to DFQATT and CDR2 to SNEGSKA. V lost 3 bases and J lost 8 bases; the stretch between them is 10 bases long.